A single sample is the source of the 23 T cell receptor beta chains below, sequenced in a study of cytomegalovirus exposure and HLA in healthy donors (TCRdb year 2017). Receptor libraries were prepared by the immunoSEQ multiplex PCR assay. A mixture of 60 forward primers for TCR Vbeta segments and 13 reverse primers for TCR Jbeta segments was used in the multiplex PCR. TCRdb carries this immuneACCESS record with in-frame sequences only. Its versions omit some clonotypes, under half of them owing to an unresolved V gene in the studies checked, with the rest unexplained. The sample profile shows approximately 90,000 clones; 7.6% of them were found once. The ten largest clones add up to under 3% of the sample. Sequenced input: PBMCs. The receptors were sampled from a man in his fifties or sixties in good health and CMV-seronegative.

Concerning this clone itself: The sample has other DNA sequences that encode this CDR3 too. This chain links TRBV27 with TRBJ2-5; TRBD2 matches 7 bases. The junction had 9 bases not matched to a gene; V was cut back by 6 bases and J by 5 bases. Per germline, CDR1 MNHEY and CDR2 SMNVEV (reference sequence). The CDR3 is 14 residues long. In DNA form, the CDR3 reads TGTGCCAGCAGACCGACTTGGGGAGGGGAGACCCAGTACTTC. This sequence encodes CASRPTWGGETQYF.

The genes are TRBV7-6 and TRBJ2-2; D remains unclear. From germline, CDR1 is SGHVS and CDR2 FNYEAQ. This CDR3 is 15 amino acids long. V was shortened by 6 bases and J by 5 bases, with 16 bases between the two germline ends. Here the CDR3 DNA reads TGTGCCAGCAGTAACACAGCTACCTCAACCGGGGAGCTGTTTTTT. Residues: CASSNTATSTGELFF.

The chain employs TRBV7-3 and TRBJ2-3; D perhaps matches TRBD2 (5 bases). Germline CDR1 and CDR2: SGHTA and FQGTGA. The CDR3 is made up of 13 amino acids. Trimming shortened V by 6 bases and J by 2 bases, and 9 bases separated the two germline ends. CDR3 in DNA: TGTGCCAGCAGTACCCGGGACACAGATACGCAGTATTTT. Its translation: CASSTRDTDTQYF. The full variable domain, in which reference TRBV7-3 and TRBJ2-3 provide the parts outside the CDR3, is GAGVSQTPSNKVTEKGKYVELRCDPISGHTALYWYRQSLGQGPEFLIYFQGTGAADDSGLPNDRFFAVRPEGSVSTLKIQRTERGDSAVYLCASSTRDTDTQYFGPGTRLTVL.

CDR3 DNA sequence: TGTGCCTGGAGTGTACTTGGCGGGAGGAAGGGCAATGAGCAGTTCTTC. Translation gives CAWSVLGGRKGNEQFF. The J gene is TRBJ2-1, the V gene TRBV30; 8 positions match TRBD2. Trimming at V came to 0 bases and at J to 6 bases, leaving 10 bases not matched to a gene. The CDR3 has 16 amino acids. Germline CDR1 reads GTSNPN; CDR2 reads SVGIG (reference sequence). The full variable domain, in which reference TRBV30 and TRBJ2-1 provide the parts outside the CDR3, is SQTIHQWPATLVQPVGSPLSLECTVEGTSNPNLYWYRQAAGRGLQLLFYSVGIGQISSEVPQNLSASRPQDRQFILSSKKLLLSDSGFYLCAWSVLGGRKGNEQFFGPGTRLTVL.

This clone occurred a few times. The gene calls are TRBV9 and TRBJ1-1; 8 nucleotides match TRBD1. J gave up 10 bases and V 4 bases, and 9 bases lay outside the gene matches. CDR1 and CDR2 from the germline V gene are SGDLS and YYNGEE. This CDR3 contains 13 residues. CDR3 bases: TGTGCCAGCAGCCTGACTCGGACAGGGAGAGCTTTCTTT. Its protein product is CASSLTRTGRAFF. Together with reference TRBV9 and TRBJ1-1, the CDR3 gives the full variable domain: DSGVTQTPKHLITATGQRVTLRCSPRSGDLSVYWYQQSLDQGLQFLIQYYNGEERAKGNILERFSAQQFPDLHSELNLSSLELGDSALYFCASSLTRTGRAFFGQGTRLTVV.

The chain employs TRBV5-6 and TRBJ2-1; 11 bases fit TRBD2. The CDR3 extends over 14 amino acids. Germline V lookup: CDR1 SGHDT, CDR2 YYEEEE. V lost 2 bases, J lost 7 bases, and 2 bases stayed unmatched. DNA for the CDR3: TGTGCCAGCAGCTTCCCTAGCGGGAGGAATGAGCAGTTCTTC. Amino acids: CASSFPSGRNEQFF. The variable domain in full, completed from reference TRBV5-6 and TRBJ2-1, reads DAGVTQSPTHLIKTRGQQVTLRCSPKSGHDTVSWYQQALGQGPQFIFQYYEEEERQRGNFPDRFSGHQFPNYSSELNVNALLLGDSALYLCASSFPSGRNEQFFGPGTRLTVL.

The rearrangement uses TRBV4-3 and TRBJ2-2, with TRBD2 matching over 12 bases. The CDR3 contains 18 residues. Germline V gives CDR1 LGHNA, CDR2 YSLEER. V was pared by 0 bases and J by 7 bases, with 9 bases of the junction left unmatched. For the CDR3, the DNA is TGCGCCAGCAGCCAAGATGGTCTAGCGGGAGGGGTGGGCGGGGAGCTGTTTTTT. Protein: CASSQDGLAGGVGGELFF.

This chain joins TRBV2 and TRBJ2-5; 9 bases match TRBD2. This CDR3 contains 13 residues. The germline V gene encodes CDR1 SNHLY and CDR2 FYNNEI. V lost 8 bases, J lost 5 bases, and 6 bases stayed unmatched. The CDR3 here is CASEREAWETQYF. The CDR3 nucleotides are TGTGCCAGCGAGCGGGAGGCCTGGGAGACCCAGTACTTC.

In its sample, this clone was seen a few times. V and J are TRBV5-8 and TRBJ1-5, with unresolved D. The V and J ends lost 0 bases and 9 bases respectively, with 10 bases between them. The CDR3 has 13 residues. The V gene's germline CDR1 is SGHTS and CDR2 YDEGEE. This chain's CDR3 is CASSLGRRRPQHF. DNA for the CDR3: TGTGCCAGCAGCTTGGGACGGAGACGGCCCCAGCATTTT.

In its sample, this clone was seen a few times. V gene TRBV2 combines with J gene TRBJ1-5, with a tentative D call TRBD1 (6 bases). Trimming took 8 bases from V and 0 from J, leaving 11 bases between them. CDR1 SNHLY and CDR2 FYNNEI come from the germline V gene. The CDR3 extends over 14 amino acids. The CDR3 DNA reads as TGTGCCAGCGAAGTAGGGGGTAGCAATCAGCCCCAGCATTTT. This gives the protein CASEVGGSNQPQHF. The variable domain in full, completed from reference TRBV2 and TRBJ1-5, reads EPEVTQTPSHQVTQMGQEVILRCVPISNHLYFYWYRQILGQKVEFLVSFYNNEISEKSEIFDDQFSVERPDGSNFTLKIRSTKLEDSAMYFCASEVGGSNQPQHFGDGTRLSIL.

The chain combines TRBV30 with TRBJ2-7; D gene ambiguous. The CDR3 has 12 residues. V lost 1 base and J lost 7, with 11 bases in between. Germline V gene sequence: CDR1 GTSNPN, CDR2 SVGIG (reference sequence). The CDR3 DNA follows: TGTGCCTGGAGTGCGGTCCCTGGTGAGCAGTACTTC. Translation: CAWSAVPGEQYF.

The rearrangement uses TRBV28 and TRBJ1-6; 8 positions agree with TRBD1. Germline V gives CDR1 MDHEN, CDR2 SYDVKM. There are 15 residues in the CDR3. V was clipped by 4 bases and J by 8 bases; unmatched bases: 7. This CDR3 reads CASSSQGGIHSPLHF. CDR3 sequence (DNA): TGTGCCAGCAGTTCACAGGGGGGAATCCATTCACCCCTCCACTTT. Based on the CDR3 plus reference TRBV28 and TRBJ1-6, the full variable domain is DVKVTQSSRYLVKRTGEKVFLECVQDMDHENMFWYRQDPGLGLRLIYFSYDVKMKEKGDIPEGYSVSREKKERFSLILESASTNQTSMYLCASSSQGGIHSPLHFGNGTRLTVT.

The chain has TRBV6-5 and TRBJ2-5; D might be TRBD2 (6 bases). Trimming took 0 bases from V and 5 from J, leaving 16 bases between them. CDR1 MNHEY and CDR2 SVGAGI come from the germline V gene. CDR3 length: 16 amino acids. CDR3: CASSYSPGSGGETQYF. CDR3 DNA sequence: TGTGCCAGCAGTTACTCGCCAGGCTCCGGAGGGGAGACCCAGTACTTC.

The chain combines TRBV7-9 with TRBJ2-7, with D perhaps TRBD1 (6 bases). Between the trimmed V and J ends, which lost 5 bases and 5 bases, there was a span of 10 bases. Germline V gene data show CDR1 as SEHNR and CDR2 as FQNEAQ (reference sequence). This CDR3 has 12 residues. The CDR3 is CASSPQGNEQYF. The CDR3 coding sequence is TGTGCCAGCAGCCCACAGGGCAACGAGCAGTACTTC.

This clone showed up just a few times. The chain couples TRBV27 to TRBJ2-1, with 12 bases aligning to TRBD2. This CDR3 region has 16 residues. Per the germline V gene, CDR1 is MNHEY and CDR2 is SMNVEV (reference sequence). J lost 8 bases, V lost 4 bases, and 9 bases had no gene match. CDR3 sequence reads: CASSSVPSGGAYEQFF. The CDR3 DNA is TGTGCCAGCAGTTCCGTCCCTAGCGGGGGGGCCTATGAGCAGTTCTTC.

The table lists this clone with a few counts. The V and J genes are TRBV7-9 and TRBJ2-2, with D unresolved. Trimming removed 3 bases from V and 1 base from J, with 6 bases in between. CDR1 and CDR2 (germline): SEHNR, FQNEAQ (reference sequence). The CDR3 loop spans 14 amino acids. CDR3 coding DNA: TGTGCCAGCAGCTTTGCAGGGAACACCGGGGAGCTGTTTTTT. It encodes CASSFAGNTGELFF.

The CDR3 nucleotides are TGTGCCAGCAGCTTCGGGGGGAACTATGGCTACACCTTC. Its translation is CASSFGGNYGYTF. This rearrangement joins TRBV11-2 to TRBJ1-2; perhaps TRBD1 as D (5 bases). V was shortened by 3 bases and J by 2 bases, with 7 bases between the two germline ends. CDR3 size: 13 residues. CDR1 is SGHAT and CDR2 is FQNNGV in the germline V gene.

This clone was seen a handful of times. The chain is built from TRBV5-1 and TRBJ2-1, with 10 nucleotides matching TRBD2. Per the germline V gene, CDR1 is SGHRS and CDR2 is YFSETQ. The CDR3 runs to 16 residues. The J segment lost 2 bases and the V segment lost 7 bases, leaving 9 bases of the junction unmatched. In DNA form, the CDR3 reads TGCGCCAGCGGTGCGACAGGACTAGCGGCCTACAATGAGCAGTTCTTC. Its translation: CASGATGLAAYNEQFF.

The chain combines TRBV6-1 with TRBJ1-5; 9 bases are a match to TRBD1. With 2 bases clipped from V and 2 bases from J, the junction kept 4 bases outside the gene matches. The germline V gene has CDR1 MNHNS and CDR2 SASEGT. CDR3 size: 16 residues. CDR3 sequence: CASSERTGVGNQPQHF. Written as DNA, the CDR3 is TGTGCCAGCAGTGAACGGACAGGGGTAGGCAATCAGCCCCAGCATTTT.

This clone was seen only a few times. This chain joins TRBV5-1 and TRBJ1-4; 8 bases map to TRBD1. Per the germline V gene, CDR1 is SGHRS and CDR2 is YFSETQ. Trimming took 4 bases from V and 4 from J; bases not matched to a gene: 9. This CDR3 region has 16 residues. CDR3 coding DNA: TGCGCCAGCAGCCCAGGACAGGGCCTAAGTAATGAAAAACTGTTTTTT. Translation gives CASSPGQGLSNEKLFF.

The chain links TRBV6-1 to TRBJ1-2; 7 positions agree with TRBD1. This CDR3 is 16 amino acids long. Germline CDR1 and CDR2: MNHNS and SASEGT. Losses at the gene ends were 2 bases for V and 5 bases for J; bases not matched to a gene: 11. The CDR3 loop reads CASSETPTGRNYGYTF. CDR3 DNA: TGTGCCAGCAGTGAAACCCCGACAGGGCGAAATTATGGCTACACCTTC.

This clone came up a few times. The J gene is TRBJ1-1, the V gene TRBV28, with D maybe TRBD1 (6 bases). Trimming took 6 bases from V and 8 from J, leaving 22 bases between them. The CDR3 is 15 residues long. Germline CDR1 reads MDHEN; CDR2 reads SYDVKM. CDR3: CASSDRTGYTGEAFF. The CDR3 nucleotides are TGTGCCAGCAGCGACAGGACCGGGTATACCGGGGAAGCTTTCTTT.

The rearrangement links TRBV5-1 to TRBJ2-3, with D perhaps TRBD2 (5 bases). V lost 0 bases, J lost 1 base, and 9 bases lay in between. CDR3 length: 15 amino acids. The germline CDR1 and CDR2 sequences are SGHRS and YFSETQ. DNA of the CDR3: TGCGCCAGCAGCTTGGTGAGGGAAGGCACAGATACGCAGTATTTT. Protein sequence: CASSLVREGTDTQYF.